The present T cell receptor beta chain was sequenced within a study of blood T cell repertoires in COVID-19. The CDR3 totals 15 residues. V shed 6 bases and J 5 bases; nucleotides not matched to a gene: 7. The germline gives CDR1 MNHEY, CDR2 SVGAGI. Repertoires were generated with immunoSEQ multiplex PCR, while TCRdb's copy carries only in-frame clones and drops some. Among just over 650,000 clones listed, about 90% were seen once. This chain links TRBV6-5 with TRBJ2-1, with 10 bases lining up with TRBD2. The receptor was derived from a woman aged 18-30 years with acute or convalescent COVID-19. The source material was peripheral blood. The CDR3 nucleotides read TGTGCCAGCAGATCCGGGACTAGCGCCCACAATGAGCAGTTCTTC. Its translation: CASRSGTSAHNEQFF.